One and the same sample provided the 5 T cell receptor beta chains below, sequenced in a study of post-analysis software for immune sequencing data. Regarding the study as a whole: Five TRBV segments, including TRBV5-6, TRBV5-1 and TRBV20-1, were more frequent in patients than controls.

The antigens these receptors bind are not known. Unique molecular identifiers were carried by the TCR beta cDNA libraries. Via MiXCR, TCRdb re-called the PCR reads, giving one row per CDR3 protein. The sample carries a few hundred thousand distinct CDR3 sequences, about 40% recorded once. The sequenced sample was blood. The receptors derive from a girl aged 5-17 years with multiple sclerosis.

This chain uses TRBV30 with TRBJ1-6; D possibly corresponds to TRBD1 (6 bases). The CDR3 runs to 15 residues. Germline lookup yields CDR1 GTSNPN and CDR2 SVGIG (reference sequence). Trimming stripped 0 bases from V and 6 bases from J, with 12 bases between. CDR3 amino acids: CAWSVGGIGNSPLHF. In nucleotides, the CDR3 is TGTGCCTGGAGTGTAGGGGGGATTGGTAATTCACCCCTCCACTTT.

As regards this clonotype: One base away lies a much larger clone, so this may be a sequencing read error. The V call is TRBV25-1, the J call TRBJ1-2; 9 bases match TRBD1. This CDR3 is built from 13 residues. Germline V gene data show CDR1 as MGHDK and CDR2 as SYGVNS. This CDR3 is CASGEGTGIGYTF. Here the CDR3 DNA reads TGTGCCAGCGGTGAAGGGACAGGGATAGGCTACACCTTC.

The gene calls are TRBV29-1 and TRBJ1-1, with a tentative D call TRBD1 (6 bases). Germline V lookup: CDR1 SQVTM, CDR2 ANQGSEA. The CDR3 has 13 residues. V was shortened by 6 bases and J by 0 bases, with 11 bases between the two germline ends. The CDR3 region is CSVTGLMNTEAFF. CDR3 DNA sequence: TGCAGCGTCACAGGGTTAATGAACACTGAAGCTTTCTTT. The entire variable domain, with the rest obtained from reference TRBV29-1 and TRBJ1-1, is as follows: SAVISQKPSRDICQRGTSLTIQCQVDSQVTMMFWYRQQPGQSLTLIATANQGSEATYESGFVIDKFPISRPNLTFSTLTVSNMSPEDSSIYLCSVTGLMNTEAFFGQGTRLTVV.

This clonotype was seen at least ten times. CDR3 residues: CSAFGTAYYGYTF. In nucleotides, the CDR3 is TGCAGTGCTTTCGGGACAGCCTACTATGGCTACACCTTC. The J gene is TRBJ1-2, the V gene TRBV20-1; 7 bases are a match to TRBD1. CDR1 DFQATT and CDR2 SNEGSKA come from the germline V gene (reference sequence). Trimming removed 5 bases from V and 3 bases from J; junction bases left unmatched: 6. CDR3 length equals 13 residues.

This clonotype has ten or more counts. The chain links TRBV15 to TRBJ1-2, with D possibly matching TRBD1 (6 bases). The length of the CDR3 is 14 residues. Germline assignment: CDR1 LNHNV and CDR2 YYDKDF (reference sequence). The ends were cut back, 5 bases at V and 5 bases at J, with 15 bases in the middle. The chain's CDR3 is CATSGSGGGYGYTF. As DNA, the CDR3 is TGTGCCACCAGCGGCTCCGGGGGCGGGTATGGCTACACCTTC. The variable domain in full, with the rest retrieved from reference TRBV15 and TRBJ1-2, is DAMVIQNPRYQVTQFGKPVTLSCSQTLNHNVMYWYQQKSSQAPKLLFHYYDKDFNNEADTPDNFQSRRPNTSFCFLDIRSPGLGDTAMYLCATSGSGGGYGYTFGSGTRLTVV.